The clone carrying this TCR beta chain has ten or more counts. From RNA transcripts, TCR beta CDR3 regions were amplified. The TCR CDR3 was amplified in a first-round RT-PCR using the HTBI primer set. TCRdb fed the multiplex PCR reads into MiXCR, producing one record per CDR3 protein. Found here are roughly 550,000 distinct CDR3 sequences, about 16% of them singletons; the top ten hold 25% to 30%. This specimen comes from a study of T cells in Graves' hyperthyroidism and ophthalmopathy. This CDR3 region has 15 residues. Germline assignment: CDR1 SGHTA and CDR2 FQGNSA. Trimming cost V 4 bases and J 4 bases, with 14 bases left between them.

V and J are TRBV7-2 and TRBJ2-1; D unresolved. The receptor was isolated from a woman younger than 45 with Graves' ophthalmopathy. Material: blood. DNA of the CDR3: TGTGCCAGCAGCTCTTCAGGAGTTCGGTACAATGAGCAGTTCTTC. The encoded protein is CASSSSGVRYNEQFF.